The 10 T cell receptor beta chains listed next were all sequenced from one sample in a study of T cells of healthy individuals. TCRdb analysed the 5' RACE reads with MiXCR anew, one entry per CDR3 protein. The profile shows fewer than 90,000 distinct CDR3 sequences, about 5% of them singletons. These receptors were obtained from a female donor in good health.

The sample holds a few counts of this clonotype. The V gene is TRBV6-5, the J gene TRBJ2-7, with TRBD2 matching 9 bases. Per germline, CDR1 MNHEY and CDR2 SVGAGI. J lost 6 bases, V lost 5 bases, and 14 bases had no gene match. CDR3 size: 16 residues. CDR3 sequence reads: CASSPTRAGGPGEQYF. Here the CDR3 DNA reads TGTGCCAGCAGTCCAACTCGGGCGGGAGGGCCTGGCGAGCAGTACTTC.

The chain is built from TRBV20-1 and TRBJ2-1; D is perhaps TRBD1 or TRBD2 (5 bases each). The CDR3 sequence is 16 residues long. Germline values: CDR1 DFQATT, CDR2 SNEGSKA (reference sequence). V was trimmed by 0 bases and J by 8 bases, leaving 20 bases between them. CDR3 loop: CSARDPGLSRVDEQFF. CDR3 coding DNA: TGCAGTGCTAGAGATCCAGGACTCTCCAGGGTCGATGAGCAGTTCTTC.

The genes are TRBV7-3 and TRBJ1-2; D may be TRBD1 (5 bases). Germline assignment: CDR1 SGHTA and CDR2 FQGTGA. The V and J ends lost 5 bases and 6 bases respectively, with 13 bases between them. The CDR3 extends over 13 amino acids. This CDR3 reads CASSPTGTNGYTF. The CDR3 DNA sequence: TGTGCCAGCAGCCCCACCGGGACCAATGGCTACACCTTC.

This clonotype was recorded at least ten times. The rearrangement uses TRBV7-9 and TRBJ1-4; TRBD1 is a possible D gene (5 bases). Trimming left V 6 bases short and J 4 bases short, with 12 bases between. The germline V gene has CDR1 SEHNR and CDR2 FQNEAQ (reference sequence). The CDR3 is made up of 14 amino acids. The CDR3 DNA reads TGTGCCAGCAGAGGGAAGGGGATTAATGAAAAACTGTTTTTT. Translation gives CASRGKGINEKLFF.

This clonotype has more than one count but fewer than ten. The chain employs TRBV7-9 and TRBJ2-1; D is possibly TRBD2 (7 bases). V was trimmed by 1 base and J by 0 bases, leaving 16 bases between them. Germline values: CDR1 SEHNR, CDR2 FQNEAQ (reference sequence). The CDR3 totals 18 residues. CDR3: CASSLGLGGTPSYNEQFF. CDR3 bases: TGTGCCAGCAGCTTAGGCCTCGGGGGGACACCCTCCTACAATGAGCAGTTCTTC. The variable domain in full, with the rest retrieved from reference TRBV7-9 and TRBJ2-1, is DTGVSQNPRHKITKRGQNVTFRCDPISEHNRLYWYRQTLGQGPEFLTYFQNEAQLEKSRLLSDRFSAERPKGSFSTLEIQRTEQGDSAMYLCASSLGLGGTPSYNEQFFGPGTRLTVL.

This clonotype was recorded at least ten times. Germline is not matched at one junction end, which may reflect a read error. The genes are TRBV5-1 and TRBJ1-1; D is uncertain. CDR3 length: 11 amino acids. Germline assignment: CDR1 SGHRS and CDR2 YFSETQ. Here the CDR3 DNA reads TGCGCCAGCAGCCAGAACCTGGGCATTGTATTT. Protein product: CASSQNLGIVF.

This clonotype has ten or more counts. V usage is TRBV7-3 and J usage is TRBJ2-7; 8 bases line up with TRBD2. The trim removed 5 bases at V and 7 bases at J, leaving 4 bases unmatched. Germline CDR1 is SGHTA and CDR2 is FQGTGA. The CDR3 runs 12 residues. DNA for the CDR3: TGTGCCAGCAGCCTCTCGGGGGGGGAGCAGTACTTC. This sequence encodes CASSLSGGEQYF.

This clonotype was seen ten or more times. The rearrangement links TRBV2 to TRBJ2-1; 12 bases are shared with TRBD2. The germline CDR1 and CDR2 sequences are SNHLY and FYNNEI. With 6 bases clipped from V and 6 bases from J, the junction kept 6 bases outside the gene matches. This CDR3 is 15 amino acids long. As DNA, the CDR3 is TGTGCCAGCAGGGCCCTAGCGGGAGGGGGCAATGAGCAGTTCTTC. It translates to CASRALAGGGNEQFF. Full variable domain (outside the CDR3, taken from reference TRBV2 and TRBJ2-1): EPEVTQTPSHQVTQMGQEVILRCVPISNHLYFYWYRQILGQKVEFLVSFYNNEISEKSEIFDDQFSVERPDGSNFTLKIRSTKLEDSAMYFCASRALAGGGNEQFFGPGTRLTVL.

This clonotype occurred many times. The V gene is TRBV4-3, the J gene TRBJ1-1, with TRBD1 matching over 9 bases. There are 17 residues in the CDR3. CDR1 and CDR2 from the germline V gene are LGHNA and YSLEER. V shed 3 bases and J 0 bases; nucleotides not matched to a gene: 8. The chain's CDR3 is CASSHHGQGPLNTEAFF. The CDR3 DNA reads TGCGCCAGCAGCCACCACGGACAGGGGCCTTTGAACACTGAAGCTTTCTTT.

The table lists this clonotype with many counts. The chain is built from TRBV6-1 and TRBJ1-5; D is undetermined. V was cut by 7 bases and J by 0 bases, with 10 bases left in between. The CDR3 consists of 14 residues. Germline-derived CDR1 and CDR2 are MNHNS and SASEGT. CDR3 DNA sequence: TGTGCCAGCAAGGACGGTTATAGCAATCAGCCCCAGCATTTT. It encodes CASKDGYSNQPQHF.